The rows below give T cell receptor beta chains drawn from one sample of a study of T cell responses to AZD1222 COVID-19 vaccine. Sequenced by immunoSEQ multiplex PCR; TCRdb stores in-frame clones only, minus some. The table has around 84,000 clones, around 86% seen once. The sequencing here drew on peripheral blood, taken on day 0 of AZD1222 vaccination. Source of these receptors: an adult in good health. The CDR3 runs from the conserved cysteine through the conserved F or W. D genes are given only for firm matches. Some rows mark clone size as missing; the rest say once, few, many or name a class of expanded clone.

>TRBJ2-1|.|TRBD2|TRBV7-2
CASQASGRGGYNEQFF
TGTGCCAGCCAGGCTAGCGGGAGGGGCGGCTACAATGAGCAGTTCTTC
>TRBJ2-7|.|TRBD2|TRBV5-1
CASSSGTSLAYEQYF
TGCGCCAGCAGCTCCGGGACTAGCCTAGCCTACGAGCAGTACTTC
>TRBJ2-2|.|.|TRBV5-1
CASSGTGFPGELFF
TGCGCCAGCAGCGGAACAGGTTTTCCCGGGGAGCTGTTTTTT
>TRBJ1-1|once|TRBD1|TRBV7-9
CASSSRTGWDTEAFF
TGTGCCAGCAGCTCCAGGACAGGGTGGGACACTGAAGCTTTCTTT
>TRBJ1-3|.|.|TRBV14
CASSQDPRSGNTIYF
TGTGCCAGCAGCCAAGATCCAAGGTCTGGAAACACCATATATTTT
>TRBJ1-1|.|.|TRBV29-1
CSVEDAVPFF
TGCAGCGTTGAAGATGCCGTTCCTTTCTTT
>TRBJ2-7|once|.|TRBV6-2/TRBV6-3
CASSYSLEAQYF
TGTGCCAGCAGTTACTCACTAGAGGCGCAGTACTTC
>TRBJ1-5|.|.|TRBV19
CASSIPYQPQHF
TGTGCCAGTAGTATCCCTTATCAGCCCCAGCATTTT
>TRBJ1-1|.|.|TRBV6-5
CASSKFAAVSTEAFF
TGTGCCAGCAGTAAATTCGCCGCCGTCAGCACTGAAGCTTTCTTT
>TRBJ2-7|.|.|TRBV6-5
CASSSEIYEQYF
TGTGCCAGCAGTTCAGAGATATACGAGCAGTACTTC
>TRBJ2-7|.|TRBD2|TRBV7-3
CASSLGAGWDEQYF
TGTGCCAGCAGCTTAGGAGCGGGATGGGACGAGCAGTACTTC
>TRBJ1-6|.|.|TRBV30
CAWSTAEYWARTDNSPLHF
TGTGCCTGGAGCACCGCTGAGTACTGGGCTCGTACCGATAATTCACCCCTCCACTTT
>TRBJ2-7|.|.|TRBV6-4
CASSADSYEQYF
TGTGCCAGCAGTGCCGACTCCTACGAGCAGTACTTC
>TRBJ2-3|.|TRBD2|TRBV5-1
CASRWGLTTDTQYF
TGCGCCAGCAGGTGGGGACTAACAACAGATACGCAGTATTTT
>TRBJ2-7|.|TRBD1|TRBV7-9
CASSHRDRGPYEQYF
TGTGCCAGCAGCCACCGGGACAGGGGTCCCTACGAGCAGTACTTC
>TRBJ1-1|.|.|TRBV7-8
CASSSTPVQVLEAFF
TGTGCCAGCAGCTCTACCCCCGTACAAGTATTAGAAGCTTTCTTT
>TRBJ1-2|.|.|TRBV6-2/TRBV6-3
CASSYNRGYTF
TGTGCCAGCAGTTACAATCGTGGCTACACCTTC
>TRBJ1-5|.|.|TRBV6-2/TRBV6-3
CASSSRQEGRANQPQHF
TGTGCCAGCAGTTCCCGCCAGGAAGGGAGGGCCAATCAGCCCCAGCATTTT
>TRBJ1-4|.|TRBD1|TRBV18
CASSPWTGANEKLFF
TGTGCCAGCTCACCATGGACAGGGGCAAATGAAAAACTGTTTTTT
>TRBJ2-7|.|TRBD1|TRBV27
CASSWTGLAYEQYF
TGTGCCAGCAGTTGGACAGGCCTAGCCTACGAGCAGTACTTC
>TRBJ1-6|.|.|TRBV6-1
CASSEARQGDSPLHF
TGTGCCAGCAGTGAAGCACGTCAGGGAGATTCACCCCTCCACTTT
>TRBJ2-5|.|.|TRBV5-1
CASSFQTPGQETQYF
TGCGCCAGCAGCTTCCAAACCCCTGGGCAAGAGACCCAGTACTTC
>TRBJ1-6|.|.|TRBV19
CASSSLSGLAPLHF
TGTGCCAGTAGTTCCCTGTCAGGGCTGGCGCCCCTCCACTTT
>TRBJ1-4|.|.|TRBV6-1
CASSEYPGRENEKLFF
TGTGCCAGCAGTGAATACCCGGGGAGGGAAAATGAAAAACTGTTTTTT
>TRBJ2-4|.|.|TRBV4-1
CASSQLDREQYF
TGCGCCAGCAGCCAACTGGACCGGGAGCAGTACTTC
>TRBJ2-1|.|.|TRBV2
CASSEIASRSNEQFF
TGTGCCAGCAGTGAAATAGCGAGTAGATCCAATGAGCAGTTCTTC
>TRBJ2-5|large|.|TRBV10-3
CAIIRTVQETQYF
TGTGCCATAATTAGGACAGTACAAGAGACCCAGTACTTC
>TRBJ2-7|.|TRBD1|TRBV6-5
CASSHRDSRAYEQYF
TGTGCCAGCAGTCACCGGGACAGCAGGGCCTACGAGCAGTACTTC
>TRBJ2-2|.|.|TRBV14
CASSQDQDYPKHTGELFF
TGTGCCAGCAGCCAAGATCAAGACTACCCCAAACACACCGGGGAGCTGTTTTTT
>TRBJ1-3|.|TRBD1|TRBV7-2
CASSLGTGALSSGNTIYF
TGTGCCAGCAGCTTAGGGACAGGGGCCCTAAGCTCTGGAAACACCATATATTTT
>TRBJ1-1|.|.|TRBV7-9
CASSLGGQGSAEAFF
TGTGCCAGCAGCTTAGGGGGCCAGGGTAGCGCTGAAGCTTTCTTT
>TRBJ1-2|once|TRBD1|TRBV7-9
CASSLEGGRGYTF
TGTGCCAGCAGCTTAGAAGGGGGCAGGGGCTACACCTTC
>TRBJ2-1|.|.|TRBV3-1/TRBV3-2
CASSLLEGSYNEQFF
TGTGCCAGCAGCCTATTGGAAGGCTCCTACAATGAGCAGTTCTTC
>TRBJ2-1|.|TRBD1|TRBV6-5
CASSPGGSFNEQFF
TGTGCCAGCAGCCCAGGGGGCTCCTTCAATGAGCAGTTCTTC
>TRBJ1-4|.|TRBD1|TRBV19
CASSDKPGQKLFF
TGTGCCAGTAGTGATAAACCGGGACAGAAACTGTTTTTT
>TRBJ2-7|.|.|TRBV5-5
CASSMPPDNSYEQYF
TGTGCCAGCAGCATGCCCCCCGACAACTCCTACGAGCAGTACTTC
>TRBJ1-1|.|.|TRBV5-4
CATLGPGNTEAFF
TGTGCCACCCTGGGCCCAGGGAACACTGAAGCTTTCTTT
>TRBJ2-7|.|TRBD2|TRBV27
CASSLTSGYEQYF
TGTGCCAGCAGTTTAACTAGCGGCTACGAGCAGTACTTC
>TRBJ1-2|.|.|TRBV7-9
CASSLGGGTEDYGYTF
TGTGCCAGCAGCTTAGGAGGTGGCACGGAGGACTATGGCTACACCTTC
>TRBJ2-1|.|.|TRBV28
CASSRTRGGRYNEQFF
TGTGCCAGCAGTCGCACCAGGGGTGGCCGCTACAATGAGCAGTTCTTC
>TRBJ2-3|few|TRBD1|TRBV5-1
CASSLVGTGDTDTQYF
TGCGCCAGCAGCTTGGTAGGGACAGGGGACACAGATACGCAGTATTTT
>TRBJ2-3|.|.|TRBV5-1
CASSLIGGGAGGTDTQYF
TGCGCCAGCAGCTTGATTGGCGGGGGCGCGGGCGGCACAGATACGCAGTATTTT
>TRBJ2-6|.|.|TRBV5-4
CASSSGTTRGANVLTF
TGTGCCAGCAGCTCGGGGACGACCCGGGGGGCCAACGTCCTGACTTTC
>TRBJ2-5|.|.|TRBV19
CASSPRLGEETQYF
TGTGCCAGTAGTCCCAGACTAGGGGAGGAGACCCAGTACTTC